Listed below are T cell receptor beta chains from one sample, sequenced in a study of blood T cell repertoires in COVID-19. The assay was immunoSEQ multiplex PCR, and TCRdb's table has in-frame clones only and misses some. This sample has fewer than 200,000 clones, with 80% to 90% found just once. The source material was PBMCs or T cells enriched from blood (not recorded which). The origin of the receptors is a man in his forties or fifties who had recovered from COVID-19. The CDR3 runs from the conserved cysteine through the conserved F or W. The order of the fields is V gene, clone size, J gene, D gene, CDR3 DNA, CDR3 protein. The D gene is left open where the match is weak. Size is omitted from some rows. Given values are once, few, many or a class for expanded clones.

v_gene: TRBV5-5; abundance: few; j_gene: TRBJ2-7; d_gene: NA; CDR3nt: TGTGCCAGCAGCTTGGGTGGGGAGATCTACGAGCAGTACTTC; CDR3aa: CASSLGGEIYEQYF
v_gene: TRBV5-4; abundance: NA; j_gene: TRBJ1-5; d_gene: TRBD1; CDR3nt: TGTGCCAGCAGAACCCCGACAGGGAGCAATCAGCCCCAGCATTTT; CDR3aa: CASRTPTGSNQPQHF
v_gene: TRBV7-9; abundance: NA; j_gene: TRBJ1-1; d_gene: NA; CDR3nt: TGTGCCAGCAGCTTATTCCAGAAGAACACTGAAGCTTTCTTT; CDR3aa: CASSLFQKNTEAFF
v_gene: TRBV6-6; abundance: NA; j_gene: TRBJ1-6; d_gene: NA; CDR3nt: TGTGCCAGCAGTAACATGGAAGCGAATTCACCCCTCCACTTT; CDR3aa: CASSNMEANSPLHF
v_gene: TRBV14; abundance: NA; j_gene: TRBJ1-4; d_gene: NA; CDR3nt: TGTGCCAGCAGCCCAGGCGGGGGCAGTACACTGTTTTTT; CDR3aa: CASSPGGGSTLFF
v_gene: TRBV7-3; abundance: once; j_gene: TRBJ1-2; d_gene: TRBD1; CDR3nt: TGTGCCAGCAGCCCAGGGGGACAAGCTAACTATGGCTACACCTTC; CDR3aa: CASSPGGQANYGYTF
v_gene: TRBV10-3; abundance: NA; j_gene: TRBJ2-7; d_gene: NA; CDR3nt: TGTGCCATCAGTGGACAGACGTACGAGCAGTACTTC; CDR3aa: CAISGQTYEQYF
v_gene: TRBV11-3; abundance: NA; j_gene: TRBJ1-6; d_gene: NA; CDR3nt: TGTGCCAGCAGCCCGCCGATTATTTTAGTCCTTCAACGGGGTTCACCCCTCCACTTT; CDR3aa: CASSPPIILVLQRGSPLHF
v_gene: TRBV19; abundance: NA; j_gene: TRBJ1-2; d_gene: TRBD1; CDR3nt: TGTGCCAGTAGATCTACAGGGGGCATCTATGGCTACACCTTC; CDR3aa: CASRSTGGIYGYTF
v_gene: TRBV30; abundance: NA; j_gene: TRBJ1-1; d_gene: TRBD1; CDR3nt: TGTGCCTGGGGACAGGGAAAGAGTGAAGCTTTCTTT; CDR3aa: CAWGQGKSEAFF
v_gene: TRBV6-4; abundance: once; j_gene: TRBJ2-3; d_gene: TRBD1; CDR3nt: TGTGCCAGCAGTACCGACAGGGATCCAGATACGCAGTATTTT; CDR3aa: CASSTDRDPDTQYF
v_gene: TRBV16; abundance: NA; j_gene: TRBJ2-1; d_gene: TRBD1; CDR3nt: TGTGCCAGCAGCCGGAACAGGGGGCAGCGCGATGAGCAGTTCTTC; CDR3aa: CASSRNRGQRDEQFF
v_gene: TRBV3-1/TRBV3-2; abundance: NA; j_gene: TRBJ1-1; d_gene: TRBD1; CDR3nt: TGTGCCAGCAGCCAAGAGCTTACAGGGGTATGGAACACTGAAGCTTTCTTT; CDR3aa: CASSQELTGVWNTEAFF
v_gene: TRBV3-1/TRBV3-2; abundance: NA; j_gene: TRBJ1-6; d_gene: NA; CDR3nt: TGTGCCAGCAGCCCCATGGCGGGGGCGGATTCACCCCTCCACTTT; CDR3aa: CASSPMAGADSPLHF
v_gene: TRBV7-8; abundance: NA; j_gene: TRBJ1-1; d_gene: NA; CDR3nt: TGTGCCAGCAGCCCGGGGGGAGAGGGTGGAACTGAAGCTTTCTTT; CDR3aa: CASSPGGEGGTEAFF
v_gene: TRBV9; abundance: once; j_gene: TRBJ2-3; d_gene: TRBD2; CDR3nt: TGTGCCAGCAGCGTAGGCTTGCGGGGGGGCCGAGTGGCAGATACGCAGTATTTT; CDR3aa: CASSVGLRGGRVADTQYF
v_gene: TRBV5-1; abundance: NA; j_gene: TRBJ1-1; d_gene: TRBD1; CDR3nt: TGCGCCAGCAGCTTGGGACAGGGTTTGAACACTGAAGCTTTCTTT; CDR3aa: CASSLGQGLNTEAFF
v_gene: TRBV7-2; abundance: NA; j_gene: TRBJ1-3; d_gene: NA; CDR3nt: TGTGCCAGCAGCTTAGCCCGCGGGGGCTCTGGAAACACCATATATTTT; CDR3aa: CASSLARGGSGNTIYF
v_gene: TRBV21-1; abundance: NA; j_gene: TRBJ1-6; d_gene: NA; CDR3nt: TGTGCCAGCAGCTCCCGGGACAGGGGTTCAACTCAGTATAATTCACCCCTCCACTTT; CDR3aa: CASSSRDRGSTQYNSPLHF
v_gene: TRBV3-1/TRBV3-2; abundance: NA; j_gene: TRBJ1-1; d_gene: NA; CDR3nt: TGTGCCAGCAGCCAAGGAGGGTTGGGCACTGAAGCTTTCTTT; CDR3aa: CASSQGGLGTEAFF
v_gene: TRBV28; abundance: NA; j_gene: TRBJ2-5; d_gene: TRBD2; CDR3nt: TGTGCCAGCACCCTAGCGGGGGGGGCGAAGACCCAGTACTTC; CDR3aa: CASTLAGGAKTQYF
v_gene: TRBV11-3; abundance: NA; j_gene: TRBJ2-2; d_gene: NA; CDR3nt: TGTGCCAGCAGCCCCGGGGGAGGCGGGGAGCTGTTTTTT; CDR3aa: CASSPGGGGELFF
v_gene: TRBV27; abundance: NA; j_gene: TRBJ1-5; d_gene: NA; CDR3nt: TGTGCCAGCAGTTTAGTTTCGGATCAGCCCCAGCATTTT; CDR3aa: CASSLVSDQPQHF
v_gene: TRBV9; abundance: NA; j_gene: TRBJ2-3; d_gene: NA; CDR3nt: TGTGCCAGCAGCTTACCGGGACATCCCACAGATACGCAGTATTTT; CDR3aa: CASSLPGHPTDTQYF
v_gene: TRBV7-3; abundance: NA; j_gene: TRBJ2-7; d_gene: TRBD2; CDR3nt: TGTGCCAGCAGCTTGGGACTAGTTTACGAGCAGTACTTC; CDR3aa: CASSLGLVYEQYF
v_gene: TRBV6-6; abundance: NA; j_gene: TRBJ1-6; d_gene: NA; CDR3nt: TGTGCCAGCAGGGAGACTGTGAGCTCCTATAATTCACCCCTCCACTTT; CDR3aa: CASRETVSSYNSPLHF
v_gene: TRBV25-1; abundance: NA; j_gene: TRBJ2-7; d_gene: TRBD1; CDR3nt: TGTGCCAGCAGTGAAGGGACAGGGCACTCCTACGAGCAGTACTTC; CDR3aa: CASSEGTGHSYEQYF
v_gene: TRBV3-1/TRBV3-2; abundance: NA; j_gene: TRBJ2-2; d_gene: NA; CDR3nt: TGTGCCAGCAGCCCGTGGGACAAGACCACCGGGGAGCTGTTTTTT; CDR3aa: CASSPWDKTTGELFF
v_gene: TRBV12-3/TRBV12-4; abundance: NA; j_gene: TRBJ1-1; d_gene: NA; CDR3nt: TGTGCCAGCAGACCTGGAGTCACTGAAGCTTTCTTT; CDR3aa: CASRPGVTEAFF
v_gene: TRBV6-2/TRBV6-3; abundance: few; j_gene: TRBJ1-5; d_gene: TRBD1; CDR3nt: TGTGCCAGCAGCCGACTCCGGGACAGCTATAGCAATCAGCCCCAGCATTTT; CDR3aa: CASSRLRDSYSNQPQHF
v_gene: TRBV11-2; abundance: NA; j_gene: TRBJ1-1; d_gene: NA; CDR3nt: TGTGCCAGCAGCTTAAACTCAGGGATTGGAACTGAAGCTTTCTTT; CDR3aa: CASSLNSGIGTEAFF
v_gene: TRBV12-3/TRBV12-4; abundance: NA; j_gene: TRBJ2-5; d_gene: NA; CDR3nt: TGTGCCAGCGCCGGGATTCAAGAGACCCAGTACTTC; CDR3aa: CASAGIQETQYF
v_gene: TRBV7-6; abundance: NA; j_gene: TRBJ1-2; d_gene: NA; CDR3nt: TGTGCCAGCAGCTCACGACTCGGAGACTATGGCTACACCTTC; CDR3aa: CASSSRLGDYGYTF
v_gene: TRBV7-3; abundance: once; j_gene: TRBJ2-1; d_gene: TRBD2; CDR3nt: TGTGCCAGCAGCTTACAGGCTAGCGGGGGCAGCTCCTACAATGAGCAGTTCTTC; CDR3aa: CASSLQASGGSSYNEQFF
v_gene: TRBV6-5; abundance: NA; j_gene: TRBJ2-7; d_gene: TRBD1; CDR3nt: TGTGCCAGCAGTTCTTTCGGGACAGCCACCTACGAGCAGTACTTC; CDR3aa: CASSSFGTATYEQYF